This is a list of T cell receptor beta chains from one sample in a study of cytomegalovirus exposure and HLA in healthy donors. Profiled with immunoSEQ multiplex PCR; TCRdb holds only in-frame clones, not every one. The profile shows about 98,000 clones, approximately 69% of them singletons. Sequences were obtained from PBMCs. The source of these receptors is a female donor in good health and CMV-seronegative. Both conserved end residues are part of each CDR3. The order of the fields is J gene, D gene, CDR3 length, V gene, clone size, CDR3 protein, CDR3 DNA. D genes are given only for firm matches. Rows give clone size only sometimes, using once, few, many, or a class for an expanded clone.

TRBJ1-1	.	14	TRBV19	.	CASSIGGGYAEAFF	TGTGCCAGTAGTATAGGAGGGGGATACGCTGAAGCTTTCTTT
TRBJ1-5	TRBD1	17	TRBV2	once	CASSRGQGGYSNQPQHF	TGTGCCAGCAGCCGAGGACAGGGAGGTTATAGCAATCAGCCCCAGCATTTT
TRBJ1-2	TRBD1	13	TRBV7-9	.	CASSRGTGGGYTF	TGTGCCAGCAGCCGCGGGACAGGGGGTGGCTACACCTTC
TRBJ2-2	TRBD2	18	TRBV5-1	.	CASSLLSGLAENTGELFF	TGCGCCAGCAGCTTACTGTCGGGACTAGCGGAGAACACCGGGGAGCTGTTTTTT
TRBJ2-5	.	13	TRBV29-1	.	CSVSLAIQETQYF	TGCAGCGTTTCTCTCGCTATACAAGAGACCCAGTACTTC
TRBJ2-5	.	14	TRBV7-8	.	CASSFGGYQETQYF	TGTGCCAGCAGCTTTGGGGGGTACCAAGAGACCCAGTACTTC
TRBJ2-1	TRBD2	14	TRBV2	once	CASSEDRTSSEQFF	TGTGCCAGCAGTGAAGACCGGACTAGCTCTGAGCAGTTCTTC
TRBJ1-1	.	13	TRBV18	.	CASSPPNDGEAFF	TGTGCCAGCTCACCACCGAATGACGGGGAAGCTTTCTTT
TRBJ2-2	TRBD2	15	TRBV6-5	.	CASSYRQLAAGELFF	TGTGCCAGCAGTTACCGACAACTAGCGGCCGGGGAGCTGTTTTTT
TRBJ2-7	TRBD1	15	TRBV7-9	.	CASSLDRGLIDEQYF	TGTGCCAGCAGCTTAGATAGGGGGCTCATCGACGAGCAGTACTTC
TRBJ2-2	TRBD1	16	TRBV7-9	.	CASSPGGQGRTGELFF	TGTGCCAGCAGCCCCGGAGGACAGGGAAGGACCGGGGAGCTGTTTTTT
TRBJ1-1	.	14	TRBV27	.	CASSQRGALTEAFF	TGTGCCAGCAGTCAACGGGGGGCGCTGACTGAAGCTTTCTTT
TRBJ2-1	.	15	TRBV7-2	.	CASSRTRDSYNEQFF	TGTGCCAGCAGCCGAACTAGGGACTCCTACAATGAGCAGTTCTTC
TRBJ2-5	TRBD2	16	TRBV4-1	once	CASSQERQRGRETQYF	TGCGCCAGCAGCCAAGAACGCCAGCGGGGGAGGGAGACCCAGTACTTC
TRBJ1-2	.	14	TRBV15	.	CATSRARENYGYTF	TGTGCCACCAGCAGGGCCCGGGAAAACTATGGCTACACCTTC
TRBJ1-2	.	13	TRBV11-2	.	CASSLDQFYGYTF	TGTGCCAGCAGCTTAGATCAATTTTATGGCTACACCTTC
TRBJ1-3	.	14	TRBV30	.	CAWSRDGGVDTIYF	TGTGCCTGGAGCAGAGACGGGGGGGTAGACACCATATATTTT
TRBJ1-1	.	13	TRBV28	.	CASSGGLNTEAFF	TGTGCCAGCAGTGGGGGCTTGAACACTGAAGCTTTCTTT
TRBJ2-7	TRBD1	13	TRBV6-1	.	CASTRDSRGEQYF	TGTGCCAGCACCCGGGACAGTCGCGGCGAGCAGTACTTC
TRBJ2-5	.	13	TRBV29-1	.	CSVRAGLTETQYF	TGCAGCGTTCGCGCGGGACTCACGGAGACCCAGTACTTC
TRBJ2-4	TRBD1	13	TRBV9	.	CASSEGALNIQYF	TGTGCCAGCAGCGAGGGGGCGTTAAACATTCAGTACTTC
TRBJ2-7	TRBD1	15	TRBV6-1	.	CASTTGTGGSYEQYF	TGTGCCAGCACAACCGGGACAGGGGGCTCCTACGAGCAGTACTTC
TRBJ1-2	TRBD1	15	TRBV10-3	few	CAISESSQGGHGYTF	TGTGCCATCAGTGAGTCGTCCCAGGGGGGCCATGGCTACACCTTC
TRBJ2-7	TRBD2	15	TRBV5-1	.	CASSFTSGSSYEQYF	TGCGCCAGCAGCTTTACTAGCGGAAGCTCCTACGAGCAGTACTTC
TRBJ1-1	.	11	TRBV5-1	.	CASSSNTEAFF	TGCGCCAGTTCCTCGAACACTGAAGCTTTCTTT
TRBJ1-1	.	13	TRBV7-3	.	CASSLFQNTEAFF	TGTGCCAGCAGCTTATTCCAGAACACTGAAGCTTTCTTT
TRBJ1-1	TRBD1	15	TRBV15	.	CATSRAGTGYTEAFF	TGTGCCACCAGCAGGGCCGGGACAGGGTACACTGAAGCTTTCTTT
TRBJ2-6	.	14	TRBV5-4	.	CASSFGAGANVLTF	TGTGCCAGCAGCTTCGGTGCTGGGGCCAACGTCCTGACTTTC
TRBJ1-1	TRBD1	16	TRBV28	.	CASSLRWTGANTEAFF	TGTGCCAGCAGTCTAAGGTGGACAGGGGCGAACACTGAAGCTTTCTTT
TRBJ1-1	.	16	TRBV6-1	.	CASSESETGGGTEAFF	TGTGCCAGCAGTGAAAGCGAGACAGGCGGGGGGACTGAAGCTTTCTTT
TRBJ1-2	TRBD1	15	TRBV27	.	CASGKQGASNYGYTF	TGTGCCAGCGGAAAGCAGGGGGCATCTAACTATGGCTACACCTTC
TRBJ2-7	.	13	TRBV11-1	.	CASSLVSNYEQYF	TGTGCCAGCAGCTTAGTGTCCAACTACGAGCAGTACTTC
TRBJ1-6	.	16	TRBV4-3	.	CASSQEAGMGNSPLHF	TGCGCCAGCAGCCAAGAGGCCGGGATGGGTAATTCACCCCTCCACTTT
TRBJ1-3	.	16	TRBV6-5	.	CASSYSNRFSGNTIYF	TGTGCCAGCAGTTACTCGAACAGGTTCTCTGGAAACACCATATATTTT
TRBJ2-7	.	14	TRBV6-5	few	CASSFHSIAVEQYF	TGTGCCAGCAGTTTCCACTCCATAGCTGTCGAGCAGTACTTC
TRBJ2-7	.	15	TRBV27	few	CASKPRPRWIDEQYF	TGTGCCAGCAAGCCCCGCCCTAGGTGGATTGACGAGCAGTACTTC
TRBJ2-2	TRBD1	19	TRBV5-4	.	CASSSPLGKGGGNTGELFF	TGTGCCAGCAGCTCACCGTTGGGGAAAGGGGGCGGAAACACCGGGGAGCTGTTTTTT
TRBJ2-2	TRBD2	14	TRBV9	.	CASSGSGGAGELFF	TGTGCCAGCAGCGGGAGCGGGGGGGCCGGGGAGCTGTTTTTT
TRBJ2-3	TRBD2	16	TRBV6-5	.	CASSYVAGGSTDTQYF	TGTGCCAGCAGTTACGTGGCGGGGGGCAGCACAGATACGCAGTATTTT
TRBJ2-5	TRBD1	14	TRBV28	few	CASTPGGRRETQYF	TGTGCCAGCACACCAGGGGGCCGGCGGGAGACCCAGTACTTC
TRBJ2-3	TRBD2	16	TRBV11-3	.	CASSWTSGGNTDTQYF	TGTGCCAGCAGCTGGACTAGCGGGGGGAACACAGATACGCAGTATTTT
TRBJ2-5	TRBD2	13	TRBV12-5	.	CASGAGTTETQYF	TGTGCTAGTGGTGCAGGGACTACGGAGACCCAGTACTTC
TRBJ2-7	TRBD1	15	TRBV6-1	.	CASPPGQEAIYEQYF	TGTGCCAGCCCTCCCGGACAGGAGGCAATCTACGAGCAGTACTTC
TRBJ2-7	TRBD2	15	TRBV27	.	CASSRGTSGIYEQYF	TGTGCCAGCAGTCGGGGGACTAGCGGGATCTACGAGCAGTACTTC
TRBJ2-7	.	13	TRBV18	.	CASSQTGAYEQYF	TGTGCCAGCTCACAAACGGGGGCCTACGAGCAGTACTTC
TRBJ2-2	.	16	TRBV9	.	CASSSRTPKNTGELFF	TGTGCCAGCAGCTCTCGGACACCCAAGAACACCGGGGAGCTGTTTTTT
TRBJ2-3	.	11	TRBV20-1	once	CSAPHTDTQYF	TGCAGTGCTCCCCACACAGATACGCAGTATTTT
TRBJ1-2	.	15	TRBV5-1	.	CASSPTGQSNYGYTF	TGCGCCAGCAGCCCGACGGGTCAGTCTAACTATGGCTACACCTTC
TRBJ2-1	.	15	TRBV27	.	CASRAGRGLGGEQFF	TGTGCCAGCAGGGCAGGGCGGGGCCTAGGAGGTGAGCAGTTCTTC
TRBJ2-6	.	12	TRBV28	once	CASSTGERHLTF	TGTGCCAGCAGTACAGGAGAACGTCACCTGACTTTC
TRBJ2-1	.	15	TRBV13	.	CASSLAGERTNEQFF	TGTGCCAGCAGCTTAGCGGGAGAACGGACCAATGAGCAGTTCTTC
TRBJ2-1	TRBD1	13	TRBV29-1	.	CSVWGQGLNEQFF	TGCAGCGTCTGGGGACAGGGGCTCAATGAGCAGTTCTTC
TRBJ2-7	TRBD2	15	TRBV25-1	.	CASSVPGLAPNEQYF	TGTGCCAGCAGTGTACCGGGACTAGCCCCAAACGAGCAGTACTTC
TRBJ1-2	TRBD1	13	TRBV6-5	.	CASSSDRDYGYTF	TGTGCCAGCAGTTCCGACAGGGACTATGGCTACACCTTC